Sequencing of this T cell receptor (beta chain) was carried out in a study of STAT5B mutations in CD4+ large granular lymphocyte leukemia. The CDR3 has 12 amino acids. Germline V gene lookup returns CDR1 GTSNPN and CDR2 SVGIG (reference sequence). Deletions cut 2 bases from V and 3 bases from J, with 7 bases between. Assay: immunoSEQ multiplex PCR; the TCRdb copy retains only in-frame clones and omits some. The sample has around 50,000 clones, roughly 80% seen once. Regarding the study as a whole: Higher CD4+ than CD8+ T-LGLL clonality might reflect small sample size. Patient CD4-sorted repertoires looked more clonal than healthy CD4+ repertoires, even without putative leukemic clones.

Note on this clone: Its specificity is not known.

The TCR sequence derives from a human donor in good health. What was sequenced was CD4+ T cells from blood buffy coats. V usage is TRBV30 and J usage is TRBJ2-5, with D possibly matching TRBD1 (6 bases). In DNA, the CDR3 is TGTGCCTGGAGTCACAGGGAAGAGACCCAGTACTTC. Protein product: CAWSHREETQYF. Full variable domain (outside the CDR3, taken from reference TRBV30 and TRBJ2-5): SQTIHQWPATLVQPVGSPLSLECTVEGTSNPNLYWYRQAAGRGLQLLFYSVGIGQISSEVPQNLSASRPQDRQFILSSKKLLLSDSGFYLCAWSHREETQYFGPGTRLLVL.